Included here is one TCR beta chain sequence, with context. Its antigen is not known. This record belongs to a study of stem cell transplantation in POMP-related autoinflammatory disease. In the study overall: CD8+ T cells were low and CD4+ cells naive-skewed before transplant. Neutrophil and platelet engraftment from the graft donor was 100% through one year after transplant.

The table came from immunoSEQ multiplex PCR; TCRdb's copy has only in-frame clones and leaves some out. This sample has 2,000 to 2,500 clones, with 80% to 90% found just once. Study-wide results and caveats: Across all analyzed T-cell subsets, patients with PRAID tended toward reduced diversity and increased clonality.

PRAID featured immunodeficiency plus autoinflammation. The specimen comprised Tregs from PBMCs, sampled after stem cell transplantation. The source of this sequence is a human patient with POMP-related autoinflammation and immune dysregulation (PRAID). The graft donor may be the source of some T cells.

CDR3 bases: TGTGCCAGCAGCCCACGTCCGGGATTCCGGCCCCAGCATTTT. Its translation is CASSPRPGFRPQHF. The chain is built from TRBV28 and TRBJ1-5; D gene uncertain. Germline CDR1 reads MDHEN; CDR2 reads SYDVKM. V was pared by 6 bases and J by 9 bases, with 18 bases between. The CDR3 runs 14 residues.